The entry below describes one T cell receptor (beta chain). Its antigen remains unidentified. At least 5.5 micrograms of total RNA were extracted per sample. Germline loops: CDR1 SQVTM, CDR2 ANQGSEA. The CDR3 extends over 15 amino acids. Together with a sample-barcoded 5' primer, a J-beta primer mix was included in a second PCR lasting about 7 to 12 cycles. TCRdb called the 5' RACE reads again in MiXCR, with one record for every CDR3 protein. This table holds about 1 million distinct CDR3 sequences, 40% to 55% found once. This record belongs to a study of blood T cells in healthy people across ages. Study-wide points: PBMCs were not sorted, which prevented a conclusive comparison of naive versus antigen-experienced cells. TCR beta diversity tracked closely with naive T cell percentage. The authors considered diversity estimates from one million T cells to be underestimates.

The sequencing sample was made of blood. This chain links TRBV29-1 with TRBJ2-4, with D possibly being TRBD1 or TRBD2 (5 bases each). The J call is in doubt because the DNA end fits TRBJ2-7 better. The receptor comes from a woman aged 60-70 years in good health. Written as DNA, the CDR3 is TGCAGCGTTGAAACCACGGGACGTCCCCCCTACGAGCAGTACTTC. This gives the protein CSVETTGRPPYEQYF.